One T cell receptor (beta chain) is described in this entry. Method: immunoSEQ multiplex PCR; TCRdb's copy keeps in-frame clones and lacks some. The repertoire holds roughly 150,000 clones, with roughly 83% as singletons. This entry comes from a study of blood T cell repertoires in COVID-19. The CDR3 is made up of 17 amino acids. Unmatched junction bases numbered 7, after V lost 3 bases and J lost 0 bases. CDR1 and CDR2 from the germline V gene are SGHRS and YFSETQ. The source is a man in his 70s who had been exposed to COVID-19. The chain employs TRBV5-1 and TRBJ1-1; 11 nucleotides align to TRBD1. The sequencing input was PBMCs or T cells enriched from blood (not recorded which). The CDR3: CASSSLGQGAVNTEAFF. CDR3 DNA: TGCGCCAGCAGCTCCTTAGGACAGGGGGCCGTGAACACTGAAGCTTTCTTT. Full variable domain (missing parts from reference TRBV5-1 and TRBJ1-1): KAGVTQTPRYLIKTRGQQVTLSCSPISGHRSVSWYQQTPGQGLQFLFEYFSETQRNKGNFPGRFSGRQFSNSRSEMNVSTLELGDSALYLCASSSLGQGAVNTEAFFGQGTRLTVV.